This T cell receptor beta chain was observed in a study of cytomegalovirus exposure and HLA in healthy donors. A note on this clone: Its matching antigen is unknown.

Germline CDR1 and CDR2: SQVTM and ANQGSEA. CDR3 size: 14 residues. The trim removed 7 bases at V and 2 bases at J, leaving 10 bases unmatched. TCRdb's table, derived via immunoSEQ multiplex PCR, lists solely in-frame clones and lacks some. The sample holds about 330,000 clones, about 90% seen once. Study-level findings and limits: According to the study, roughly 160 TCR beta chains were cytomegalovirus-associated. The dataset shows that most TCR sequences were rare, while some public TCRs occurred in many donors.

The specimen sequenced was PBMCs. The source of this sequence is a woman in her 30s in good health and CMV-seropositive. The rearrangement links TRBV29-1 to TRBJ1-1; 7 nucleotides align to TRBD1. The CDR3 DNA reads TGCAGCGCTACAGGGGCCGTCCTCAACACTGAAGCTTTCTTT. It is translated as CSATGAVLNTEAFF.